The present TCR beta chain was sequenced within a study of shared clonotypes between healthy human individuals (dated by TCRdb to 2019 to 2021). Describing the broader study: A couple of women and three men aged 18 to 49 years were included in the cohort. Per donor, three plates each were used for CD4 naive and CD4 memory, two for CD8 naive, and one for CD8 memory. To estimate repertoire size and how much clonotype sharing occurs between individuals, the study deeply sequenced the blood TCR repertoires of about 5 healthy adults. To increase sequencing depth and limit assay-specific biases, TCR repertoire library preparation and sequencing were carried out by different laboratories using diverse techniques. Between about 0.85 and 8.9 billion PBMCs per donor were obtained by leukapheresis.

In its sample, this clone was seen once. Its binding antigen is unknown. No qualities accompany the bases; no much larger clone lies one base away. What the research found in general, with its limitations: Higher generation probabilities were observed for clonotypes shared by all four sorted-subset donors than for non-shared clonotypes. Only blood was sampled, and tissue TCR repertoires likely differ from those in blood. Because the study included only a small number of donors, the genetic and exposure-history diversity represented was limited. Across a handful of donors, roughly 5.1% of naive CD4, roughly 3.8% of naive CD8, about 2.3% of memory CD4, and 0.4% of memory CD8 clonotypes were shared. Naive subsets generally had larger estimated clonotype richness than memory subsets did. Pairwise subsampling indicated that sequencing depth was expected to affect the degree of clonotype sharing among donors. Incomplete sequencing was indicated by rarefaction of sorted-subset datasets, despite the large sequencing depth.

Using the deep immunoSEQ assay, multiplex PCR amplified TCR CDR3 regions from genomic DNA. For each cell subset, the extracted genomic DNA was distributed evenly across all wells of several immunoSEQ 96-well plates, and each plate served as one replicate. For sorted subsets, 150 to 250 ng genomic DNA, equal to 30,000 to 35,000 T cell genomes, was loaded into each replicate PCR. The purified libraries were quantified using a Qubit 3.0 fluorometer, sized with a Bioanalyzer 2100, and then quantified again using the KAPA Library Quantification kit. Each immunoSEQ 96-well plate was sequenced on its own single-read 150-cycle Illumina NextSeq 550 flow cell. Regarding the original processing steps: Because only junctional sequences without quality scores were contained in the immunoSEQ output, filtering matching that applied to full-length reads could not be performed. Sequences were annotated with PyIR, a Python wrapper for IgBLAST v1.9, using IMGT germline references to assign V/J genes and CDR3. Reads with weak V/J assignments (E-value above 1e-6), missing CDR3, stop codons, out-of-frame junctions, or ambiguous translated residues were removed. V3J clonotypes were defined by identical inferred V gene, J gene, and CDR3 amino acid sequence. The percentage overlap between two repertoires was calculated by dividing the number of shared unique clonotypes by the size of the smaller repertoire. Richness of each repertoire was evaluated using RTK rarefaction, the Chao1 estimator, and Recon v2.1 estimates of unobserved clonotypes. OLGA was used to compute generation probabilities for all TCRbeta clonotypes that the gDNA method yielded from a few donors. TCRdb mirrors the immuneACCESS table, restricted to in-frame sequences. Some clones are absent from its copies; in checked studies, under half trace to an unresolved V gene, and the reason for the others is unknown. D and trimming were read from the DNA, whereas the V and J calls and clone size are those reported in that table. The table for this sample lists about 820,000 clones; 80% to 95% of them were counted only once. The top ten clonotypes cover less than 25% of the sample.

Deletion took 7 bases off V and 0 bases off J, with a span of 19 bases between the germline ends. Including the terminal cysteine and phenylalanine, the CDR3 comprises 17 residues. The kept DNA is CDR3 alone, 51 bases in frame from the first base. In the germline V gene, CDR1 corresponds to SNHLY and CDR2 to FYNNEI. CD8 naive samples were obtained by positive selection for CCR7 among CD45RO-negative cells, yielding a CD45RA+CCR7+ population from which TemRA cells were excluded. Healthy HIV-negative adults with no recently reported acute infections or vaccinations were included as donors. Every donor was a Caucasian adult living in Nashville, Tennessee, USA. Blood was collected by leukapheresis, and PBMCs were isolated by Ficoll-Histopaque density gradient centrifugation and then cryopreserved in liquid nitrogen vapor phase. Analytical flow cytometry was used to check the purity and quantity of every magnetically sorted T cell population. Genomic DNA was isolated from every sorted fraction and measured by UV absorbance on a Nanodrop 2000c.

Sample: naive CD8+ T cells sorted from blood. The sample's cell subset or site label is to be understood as: CD45RA+CCR7+. The source of this sequence is a young man in good health. The receptor chain draws on TRBV2 and TRBJ1-3; no D gene call is confident. CDR3 loop: CASKPTGRKSSGNTIYF. The DNA sequence follows: TGTGCCAGCAAGCCCACCGGACGGAAGAGCTCTGGAAACACCATATATTTT.